The T cell receptor (beta chain) under discussion was sequenced for a study of blood T cell repertoires in COVID-19 (dated by TCRdb to 2020 to 2021). Context from the whole study: The collaborator samples originated in the United States, Italy and Spain and spanned the acute and convalescent phases of COVID-19. The material from the prospective study consisted of cDNA or gDNA derived from T cells, B-cell-depleted T cells, or PBMCs. The repertoires were released in a freely available public database intended as a resource for research on the immune response to SARS-CoV-2. Sample metadata almost always included a de-identified subject ID, COVID-19 status, age in years and sex. Deeply sampled blood TCRbeta repertoires from subjects exposed to, actively infected with, or recovered from COVID-19 were included in the dataset. HLA class I and class II types, where available, came from metadata supplied by the sample provider rather than from assay-based typing. Samples came from the ongoing ImmuneRACE study (first 160 participants) plus 1,254 subjects from 6 global collaborators.

One collaborating source in Seattle enrolled patients while the patients were actively infected and followed the patients over time throughout the course of disease. Collaborating institutions collected whole blood in K2EDTA tubes following their own protocols. For TCRbeta analysis, collaborators shipped samples in one of three forms: frozen whole blood, isolated PBMCs, or DNA extracted from either of those sample types. The research as a whole found: How much clinical and demographic metadata was included differed by source and by participant, and the metadata was provided uncurated.

TCRbeta CDR3 regions were amplified from genomic DNA by means of the immunoSEQ Assay, a bias-controlled multiplex PCR. The paper's data handling went like this. Nucleated cell counts per sample were estimated from amplification of reference gene primers within the assay. To quantify the absolute abundance of each unique TCRbeta CDR3 rearrangement, sequence reads were collapsed and filtered. For each sample, productive Simpson clonality was calculated as the square root of Simpson's diversity index across productive rearrangements. Drawn from immuneACCESS, this table holds only the in-frame rearrangements with V and J called that TCRdb kept. Clones are partly lost; checked studies trace under half to an unresolved V gene and leave the rest unexplained. D and trimming come from the DNA, and the V and J calls and clone size come from that table. The sample table holds 500,000 to 600,000 clones, of which approximately 88% were seen once. The top ten clones comprise 7.8% of the sample.

Measured from the cysteine to the phenylalanine, the CDR3 is 15 residues long. The entry retains the CDR3 DNA only, 45 bases that are in frame from base 1. Relative to germline, V is 5 bases shorter and J is 2 bases shorter, with 14 bases between their ends. The germline V gene encodes CDR1 MNHNY and CDR2 SVGAGI (reference sequence). Details on this clone: Its antigen is not yet known. No base-level quality is on record; no much larger clone is a single base apart.

Sequences were obtained from peripheral blood. The receptor was isolated from a woman aged 45 to 65 with COVID-19, enrolled during active disease. The sequence links TRBV6-6 to TRBJ2-3; the D gene remains uncertain. The sequenced DNA is TGTGCCAGCAGTCAGAACGGTGGTCCCACAGATACGCAGTATTTT. It translates to CASSQNGGPTDTQYF.